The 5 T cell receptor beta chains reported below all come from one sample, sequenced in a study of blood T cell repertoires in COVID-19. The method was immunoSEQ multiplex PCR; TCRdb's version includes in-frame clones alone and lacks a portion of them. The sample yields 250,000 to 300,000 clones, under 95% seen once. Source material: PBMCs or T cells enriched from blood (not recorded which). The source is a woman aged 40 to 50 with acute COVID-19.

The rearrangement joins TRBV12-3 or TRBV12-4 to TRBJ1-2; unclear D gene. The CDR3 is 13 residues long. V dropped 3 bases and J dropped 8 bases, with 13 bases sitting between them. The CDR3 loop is CASSFSDFMGYTF. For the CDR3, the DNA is TGTGCCAGCAGTTTTAGCGATTTTATGGGCTACACCTTC.

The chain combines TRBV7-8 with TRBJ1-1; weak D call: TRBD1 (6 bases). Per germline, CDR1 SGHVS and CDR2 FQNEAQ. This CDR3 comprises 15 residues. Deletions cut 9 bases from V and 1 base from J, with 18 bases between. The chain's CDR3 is CASMINRAGNTEAFF. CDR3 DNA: TGTGCCAGTATGATCAACAGGGCTGGGAACACTGAAGCTTTCTTT.

Here the CDR3 DNA reads TGTGCCAGTAGTAAAGCCGGGACTAGGTTCTACAATGAGCAGTTCTTC. This translates into CASSKAGTRFYNEQFF. The chain uses TRBV19 and TRBJ2-1; 8 positions match TRBD2. After removal of 4 bases from V and 3 bases from J, the junction contained 8 bases not matched to a gene. Per germline, CDR1 LNHDA and CDR2 SQIVND (reference sequence). The CDR3 runs 16 residues.

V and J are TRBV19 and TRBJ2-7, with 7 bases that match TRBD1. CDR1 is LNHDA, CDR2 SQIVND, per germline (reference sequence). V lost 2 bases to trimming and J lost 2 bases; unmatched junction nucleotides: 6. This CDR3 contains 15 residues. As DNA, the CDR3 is TGTGCCAGTAGTATATCACAGGGGTCGGCCTACGAGCAGTACTTC. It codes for CASSISQGSAYEQYF.

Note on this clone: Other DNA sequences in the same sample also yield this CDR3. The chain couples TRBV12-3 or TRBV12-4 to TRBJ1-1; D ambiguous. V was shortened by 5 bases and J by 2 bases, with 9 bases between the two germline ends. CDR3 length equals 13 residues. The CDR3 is CASSRRGNTEAFF. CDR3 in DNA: TGTGCCAGCAGTAGACGGGGAAACACTGAAGCTTTCTTT.